This T cell receptor beta chain emerged from a study of PD-1 blockade in classical Hodgkin lymphoma. In every patient, relapse followed autologous stem cell transplantation, while exposure to brentuximab vedotin differed. This CDR3 has 15 residues. Germline V CDR1 and CDR2: LNHDA, SQIVND (reference sequence). The junction had 3 bases not matched to a gene; V was cut back by 5 bases and J by 2 bases. Sequencing used immunoSEQ multiplex PCR; TCRdb keeps in-frame clones, though not all of them. In the table there are tens of thousands of clones, 89% of which are singletons. This receptor was identified in a human donor with classical Hodgkin lymphoma. The chain employs TRBV19 and TRBJ2-1; 10 bases align to TRBD2. Source: peripheral blood mononuclear cells (PBMCs), taken before the second cycle of nivolumab. The CDR3 spells CASSLAGAAYNEQFF. CDR3 DNA sequence: TGTGCCAGTAGTCTAGCGGGGGCCGCCTACAATGAGCAGTTCTTC. The whole variable domain, remainder taken from reference TRBV19 and TRBJ2-1, is DGGITQSPKYLFRKEGQNVTLSCEQNLNHDAMYWYRQDPGQGLRLIYYSQIVNDFQKGDIAEGYSVSREKKESFPLTVTSAQKNPTAFYLCASSLAGAAYNEQFFGPGTRLTVL.